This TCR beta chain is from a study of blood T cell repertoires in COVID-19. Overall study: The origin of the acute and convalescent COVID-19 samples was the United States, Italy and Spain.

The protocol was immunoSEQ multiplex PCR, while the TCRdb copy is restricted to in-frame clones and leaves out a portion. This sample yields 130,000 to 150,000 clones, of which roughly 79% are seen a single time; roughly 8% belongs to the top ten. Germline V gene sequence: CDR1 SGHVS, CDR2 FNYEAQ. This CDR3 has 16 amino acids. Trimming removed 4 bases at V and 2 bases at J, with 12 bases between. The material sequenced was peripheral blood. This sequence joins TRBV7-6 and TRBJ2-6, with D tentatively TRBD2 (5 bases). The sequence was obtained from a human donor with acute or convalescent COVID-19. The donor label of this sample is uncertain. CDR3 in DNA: TGTGCCAGCAGCTATGCCTCGGGGACTGGGGCCAACGTCCTGACTTTC. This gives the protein CASSYASGTGANVLTF.